This entry lists 3 T cell receptor beta chains sequenced from one sample in a study of identical twins. A single record per CDR3 protein comes from TCRdb applying MiXCR to the 5' RACE reads. Here the sample spans roughly 690,000 distinct CDR3 sequences, roughly 6.2% being singletons. The sample consisted of naive T cells sorted from blood. The receptors shown here come from a man in his late teens or twenties in good health.

This chain links TRBV5-5 with TRBJ2-7; TRBD1 agrees at 12 bases. The CDR3 length is 17 residues. V dropped 1 base and J dropped 5; count of bases not matched to a gene: 10. Germline V gives CDR1 SGHKS, CDR2 YYEKEE (reference sequence). The CDR3 nucleotides are TGTGCCAGCAGCTTGTTATTTTTGGGGACAGGGGGCCACGAGCAGTACTTC. Translating gives CASSLLFLGTGGHEQYF.

Many counts were recorded for this clonotype. The V and J genes are TRBV24-1 and TRBJ1-3; D remains ambiguous. This CDR3 contains 14 residues. Per germline, CDR1 KGHDR and CDR2 SFDVKD. The ends were cut back, 9 bases at V and 4 bases at J, with 15 bases in the middle. CDR3 region: CATRATTSGNTIYF. The CDR3 DNA reads as TGTGCCACCCGGGCCACGACGTCGGGAAACACCATATATTTT.

This clonotype came up many times. V usage is TRBV25-1 and J usage is TRBJ1-1, with 7 bases lining up with TRBD1. CDR1 is MGHDK, CDR2 SYGVNS, per germline. V lost 8 bases to trimming and J lost 7 bases; unmatched junction nucleotides: 13. The CDR3 loop spans 14 amino acids. This CDR3 reads CASSPYRTGLEAFF. In DNA form, the CDR3 reads TGTGCCAGCTCCCCATATCGGACAGGTCTTGAAGCTTTCTTT.